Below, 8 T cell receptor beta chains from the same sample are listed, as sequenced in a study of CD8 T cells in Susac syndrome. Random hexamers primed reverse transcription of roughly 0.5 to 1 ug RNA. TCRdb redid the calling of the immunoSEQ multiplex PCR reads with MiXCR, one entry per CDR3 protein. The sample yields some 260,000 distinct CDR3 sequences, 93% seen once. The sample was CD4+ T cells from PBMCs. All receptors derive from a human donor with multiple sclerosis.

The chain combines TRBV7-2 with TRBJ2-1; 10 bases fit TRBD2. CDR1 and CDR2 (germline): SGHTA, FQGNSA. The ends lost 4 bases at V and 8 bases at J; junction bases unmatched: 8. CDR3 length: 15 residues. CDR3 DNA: TGTGCCAGCAGCTCAGTCAGAGCGGGAGGGGATGAGCAGTTCTTC. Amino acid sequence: CASSSVRAGGDEQFF.

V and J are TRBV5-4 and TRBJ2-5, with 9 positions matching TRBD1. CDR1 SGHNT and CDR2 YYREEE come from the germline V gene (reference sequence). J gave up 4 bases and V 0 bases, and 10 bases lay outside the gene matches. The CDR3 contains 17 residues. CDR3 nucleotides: TGTGCCAGCAGCTTGGTTGGGGGACAGGGACGGGGAGAGACCCAGTACTTC. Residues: CASSLVGGQGRGETQYF.

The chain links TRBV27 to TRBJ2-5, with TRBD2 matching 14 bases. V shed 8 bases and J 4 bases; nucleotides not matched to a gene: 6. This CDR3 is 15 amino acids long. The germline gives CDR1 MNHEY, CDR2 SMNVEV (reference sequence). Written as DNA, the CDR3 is TGTGCCAGCGCCTGGACTAGCGGGAGGTCAGAGACCCAGTACTTC. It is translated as CASAWTSGRSETQYF.

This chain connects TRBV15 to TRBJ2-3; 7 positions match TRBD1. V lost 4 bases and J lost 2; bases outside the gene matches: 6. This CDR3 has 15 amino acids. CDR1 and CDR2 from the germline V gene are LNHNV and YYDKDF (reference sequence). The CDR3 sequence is CATSTQTGSTDTQYF. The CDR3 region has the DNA TGTGCCACCAGCACCCAGACAGGGTCCACAGATACGCAGTATTTT.

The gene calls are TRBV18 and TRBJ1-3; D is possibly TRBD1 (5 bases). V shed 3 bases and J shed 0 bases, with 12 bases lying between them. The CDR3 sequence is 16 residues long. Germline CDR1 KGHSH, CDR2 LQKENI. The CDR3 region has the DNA TGTGCCAGCTCACCTCGGGACTCGAGCTCTGGAAACACCATATATTTT. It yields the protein CASSPRDSSSGNTIYF.

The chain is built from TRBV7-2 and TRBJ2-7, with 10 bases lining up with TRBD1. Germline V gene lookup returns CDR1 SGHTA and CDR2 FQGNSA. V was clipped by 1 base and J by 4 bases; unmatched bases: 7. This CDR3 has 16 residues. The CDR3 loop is CASSLESRGQGYEQYF. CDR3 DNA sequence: TGTGCCAGCAGCTTAGAGAGTAGGGGACAGGGGTACGAGCAGTACTTC.

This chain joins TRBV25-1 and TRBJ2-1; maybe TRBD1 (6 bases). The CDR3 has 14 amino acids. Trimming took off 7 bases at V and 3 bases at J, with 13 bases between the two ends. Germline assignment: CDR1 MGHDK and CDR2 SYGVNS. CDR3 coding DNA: TGTGCCAGCACAGGGGTGGGCTACTACAATGAGCAGTTCTTC. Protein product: CASTGVGYYNEQFF.

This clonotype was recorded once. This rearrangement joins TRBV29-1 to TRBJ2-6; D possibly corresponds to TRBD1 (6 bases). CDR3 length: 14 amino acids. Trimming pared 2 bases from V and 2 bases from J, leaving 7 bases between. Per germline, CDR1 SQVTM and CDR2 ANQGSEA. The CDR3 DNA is TGCAGCGTTGAATCAGGGGCTGGGGCCAACGTCCTGACTTTC. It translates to CSVESGAGANVLTF.